This T cell receptor beta chain was recovered during a study of T cell repertoires in cytomegalovirus infection. On the study more broadly: Both recently identified HLA-C-restricted and well-studied HLA-B-restricted CMV epitopes were used in the study.

TCRdb reprocessed the reads with MiXCR, giving one entry per CDR3 protein. The repertoire includes approximately 1,000,000 distinct CDR3 sequences, roughly 31% of them detected once, and more than 12% sits in the top ten. CDR1 and CDR2 (germline): SGHVS, FNYEAQ. V was trimmed by 6 bases and J by 3 bases, leaving 12 bases between them. The CDR3 runs to 14 residues. Turning to this clonotype: What it recognizes is unknown.

This TCR came from a human donor in good health (CMV status not recorded). Some clones in this sample may be carry-over from other donors' samples. Sample: cultured CD8+ T cells from PBMCs, taken from culture after CMV antigen stimulation. This chain uses TRBV7-6 with TRBJ1-5, with D maybe TRBD1 (6 bases). The CDR3 loop is CASRAGGPNQPQHF. CDR3 in DNA: TGTGCCAGCAGAGCGGGGGGCCCCAATCAGCCCCAGCATTTT.